These 28 T cell receptor beta chains originate from one sample sequenced in a study of response to subunit inactivated influenza vaccine (dated by TCRdb to between 2018 and 2020). Libraries came from RT-PCR. This sample was sequenced with an Illumina HiSeq 2500. The raw public reads went through TCRdb reprocessing: fastp at Q25, MiXCR clone calling, in-frame beta chains kept. CDR3 protein sequences are deduplicated, and each keeps its most common genes and DNA. This sample lists approximately 570,000 distinct CDR3 sequences; roughly 8.2% were detected once. The top ten clonotypes cover roughly 13% of the sample. The sample consisted of PBMCs from blood, taken around 25 months after vaccination. These receptors all stem from a man between 50 and 75 years old who received an inactivated influenza vaccine. Donor details come from another sample of the same person, matched by shared clones.

The chain couples TRBV20-1 to TRBJ1-2, with unresolved D. From germline, CDR1 is DFQATT and CDR2 SNEGSKA (reference sequence). This CDR3 has 14 amino acids. Trimming shortened V by 0 bases and J by 5 bases, and 13 bases separated the two germline ends. The CDR3 coding sequence is TGCAGTGCTAGAGAAAAGGGAAGACCTTATGGCTACACCTTC. As protein: CSAREKGRPYGYTF.

In regard to this clonotype: This may arise from a read error, as a much more abundant clone is one base away. J is TRBJ2-3 and V is TRBV6-5; D call uncertain. This CDR3 spans 16 amino acids. CDR1 MNHEY and CDR2 SVGAGI come from the germline V gene. As DNA, the CDR3 is TGTGCCGGCAGTAACGTGTGGGGATACAACACAGATACGCAGTATTTT. This codes for CAGSNVWGYNTDTQYF.

This clonotype was seen many times. The chain employs TRBV4-1 and TRBJ2-5, with 10 nucleotides matching TRBD2. After removal of 0 bases from V and 2 bases from J, the junction contained 3 bases not matched to a gene. The germline V gene encodes CDR1 MGHRA and CDR2 YSYEKL. The CDR3 consists of 16 residues. CDR3 amino acids: CASSQDPAGGQETQYF. The CDR3 DNA is TGCGCCAGCAGCCAAGACCCAGCGGGAGGGCAAGAGACCCAGTACTTC.

This clonotype was detected a few times. The chain is built from TRBV28 and TRBJ2-1; D unresolved. The CDR3 is 19 residues long. With 5 bases removed from V and 1 base from J, the gap between germline ends came to 24 bases. Germline V gene lookup returns CDR1 MDHEN and CDR2 SYDVKM. CDR3 loop: CASSSRLHAESRSYNEQFF. Written as DNA, the CDR3 is TGTGCCAGCAGTAGCCGCCTACACGCAGAAAGCCGGTCCTACAATGAGCAGTTCTTC.

Ten or more counts support this clonotype. The chain combines TRBV20-1 with TRBJ2-2; 11 bases align to TRBD2. The germline V gene encodes CDR1 DFQATT and CDR2 SNEGSKA (reference sequence). The CDR3 loop spans 16 amino acids. Unmatched junction bases numbered 4, after V lost 1 base and J lost 3 bases. The chain's CDR3 is CSARVPGLADTGELFF. The DNA of the CDR3 is TGCAGTGCTAGAGTACCGGGACTAGCGGACACCGGGGAGCTGTTTTTT.

The rearrangement links TRBV20-1 to TRBJ2-2; 10 bases agree with TRBD2. Trimming at V came to 0 bases and at J to 2 bases, leaving 6 bases not matched to a gene. The CDR3 length is 17 residues. Germline-derived CDR1 and CDR2 are DFQATT and SNEGSKA (reference sequence). The CDR3: CSARDEGLARNTGELFF. In nucleotides, the CDR3 is TGCAGTGCTAGAGATGAGGGACTAGCGCGAAACACCGGGGAGCTGTTTTTT.

This clonotype came up many times. No DNA is shown, since the ends of the CDR3 on it are uncertain; the CDR3 is the one TCRdb lists. The J gene is TRBJ2-5, the V gene TRBV18; the table's TRBD1 call for D was not verified on the DNA. Germline V lookup: CDR1 KGHSH, CDR2 LQKENI. The CDR3 spans 14 residues, counting both ends. The CDR3 here is CASSPLDKVKTQYF.

This clonotype was recorded a few times. J is TRBJ1-2 and V is TRBV19; 7 bases fit TRBD1. Per the germline V gene, CDR1 is LNHDA and CDR2 is SQIVND (reference sequence). This CDR3 has 17 residues. V lost 5 bases and J lost 2; bases outside the gene matches: 14. The CDR3 DNA reads as TGTGCCAGTAGTCGCAAGGCCGGGACAGCAAGGAACTATGGCTACACCTTC. Protein sequence: CASSRKAGTARNYGYTF.

The chain is built from TRBV7-2 and TRBJ2-2; D unresolved. This CDR3 is built from 15 residues. Germline V gene sequence: CDR1 SGHTA, CDR2 FQGNSA. V shed 2 bases and J shed 4 bases, with 11 bases lying between them. CDR3 loop: CASSLRVQTTGELFF. CDR3 sequence (DNA): TGTGCCAGCAGCTTAAGGGTACAGACCACCGGGGAGCTGTTTTTT.

J is TRBJ1-2 and V is TRBV5-5; D unresolved. V lost 0 bases and J 4 bases, leaving 13 bases between the germline ends. The germline V gene has CDR1 SGHKS and CDR2 YYEKEE (reference sequence). The CDR3 length is 15 residues. The CDR3, as DNA: TGTGCCAGCAGCTTGGCGTGGTTAGGGTCCTATGGCTACACCTTC. Translated, it gives CASSLAWLGSYGYTF.

In this sample, this clonotype turned up many times. The gene calls are TRBV5-6 and TRBJ2-1; D remains ambiguous. V shed 0 bases and J shed 3 bases, with 7 bases lying between them. Germline values: CDR1 SGHDT, CDR2 YYEEEE. The CDR3 runs to 14 residues. CDR3 nucleotides: TGTGCCAGCAGCTTGGGAGGCATCTACAATGAGCAGTTCTTC. This encodes CASSLGGIYNEQFF.

J is TRBJ2-3 and V is TRBV7-9, with a weak D call TRBD1 (6 bases). The CDR3 length is 15 residues. Germline CDR1 SEHNR, CDR2 FQNEAQ (reference sequence). The V gene lost 5 bases and the J gene lost 2 bases, with 14 bases spanning the gap. The CDR3 DNA reads TGTGCCAGCAGCCGAGGGGGATTTAACACAGATACGCAGTATTTT. Translating gives CASSRGGFNTDTQYF. Using reference TRBV7-9 and TRBJ2-3 for the parts outside the CDR3, the full variable domain is DTGVSQNPRHKITKRGQNVTFRCDPISEHNRLYWYRQTLGQGPEFLTYFQNEAQLEKSRLLSDRFSAERPKGSFSTLEIQRTEQGDSAMYLCASSRGGFNTDTQYFGPGTRLTVL.

The V and J genes are TRBV11-1 and TRBJ2-5; tentatively, D is TRBD1 (8 bases). The CDR3 is made up of 18 amino acids. V was shortened by 5 bases and J by 4 bases, with 26 bases between the two germline ends. Germline V lookup: CDR1 SGHAT, CDR2 FQDESV (reference sequence). DNA of the CDR3: TGTGCCAGCAGCCCAGGGGGCGGGAGAATTATTTTGGGAGAGACCCAGTACTTC. This gives the protein CASSPGGGRIILGETQYF.

At least ten counts were recorded for this clonotype. The V call is TRBV25-1, the J call TRBJ1-2; D call uncertain. The CDR3 has 13 amino acids. V lost 5 bases, J lost 4 bases, and 11 bases lay in between. The germline CDR1 and CDR2 sequences are MGHDK and SYGVNS. CDR3 sequence: CASSPRTGYGYTF. CDR3 DNA sequence: TGTGCCAGCAGTCCCCGGACGGGCTATGGCTACACCTTC.

The rearrangement uses TRBV10-3 and TRBJ2-7; 7 bases align to TRBD1. J gave up 6 bases and V 6 bases, and 8 bases lay outside the gene matches. The length of the CDR3 is 13 residues. Germline values: CDR1 ENHRY, CDR2 SYGVKD. The CDR3 region has the DNA TGTGCCATCAGCCTGACAGGGACGTTCGAGCAGTACTTC. Translation: CAISLTGTFEQYF.

This clonotype was recorded many times. This chain joins TRBV10-3 and TRBJ2-1, with 8 positions matching TRBD1. V lost 4 bases and J lost 8; bases outside the gene matches: 10. Germline lookup yields CDR1 ENHRY and CDR2 SYGVKD. This CDR3 has 15 residues. The CDR3 sequence is CAISGDRKEVDEQFF. The CDR3 bases are TGTGCCATCAGTGGGGACAGGAAAGAGGTTGATGAGCAGTTCTTC.

The rearrangement joins TRBV10-1 to TRBJ1-1, with D hard to call. The ends were cut back, 0 bases at V and 1 base at J, with 6 bases in the middle. The CDR3 has 14 residues. Germline V gene lookup returns CDR1 WNHNN and CDR2 SYGVQD (reference sequence). Here the CDR3 reads CASSESYGNTEAFF. In nucleotides, the CDR3 is TGCGCCAGCAGTGAGTCCTACGGGAACACTGAAGCTTTCTTT.

This clonotype came up a few times. The rearrangement links TRBV7-9 to TRBJ2-3; no definite D call. Looked up from germline, CDR1 is SEHNR and CDR2 is FQNEAQ (reference sequence). Trimming removed 5 bases at V and 5 bases at J, with 11 bases between. The CDR3 covers 13 residues. CDR3 sequence (DNA): TGTGCCAGCAGCCCACATTGGGGAGATACGCAGTATTTT. Protein: CASSPHWGDTQYF.

This clonotype has at least ten counts. This chain connects TRBV5-1 to TRBJ2-3, with D perhaps being TRBD1 or TRBD2 (5 bases each). The CDR3 consists of 13 residues. V lost 5 bases to trimming and J lost 4 bases, with 11 bases between them. Germline loops: CDR1 SGHRS, CDR2 YFSETQ. CDR3 residues: CASSRGGADTQYF. Here the CDR3 DNA reads TGCGCCAGCAGTCGTGGGGGTGCAGATACGCAGTATTTT.

V gene TRBV3-1 combines with J gene TRBJ2-7, with TRBD2 matching 13 bases. V lost 2 bases to trimming and J lost 6 bases; unmatched junction nucleotides: 4. CDR3 length: 15 amino acids. Per germline, CDR1 LGHDT and CDR2 YNNKEL (reference sequence). CDR3 bases: TGTGCCAGCAGCCAACTCACTAGCGGGGGGGCCGAGCAGTACTTC. Protein: CASSQLTSGGAEQYF.

This clonotype was counted only a few times. V gene TRBV4-3 combines with J gene TRBJ1-4, with a possible D match to TRBD1 (5 bases). V was pared by 4 bases and J by 5 bases, with 17 bases between. From germline, CDR1 is LGHNA and CDR2 YSLEER. The CDR3 consists of 16 residues. The CDR3 DNA is TGCGCCAGCAGCCTCTTCGAGACAGACCGAAATGAAAAACTGTTTTTT. Its translation is CASSLFETDRNEKLFF.

This clonotype was seen a few times. The V and J genes are TRBV7-8 and TRBJ2-5; possible D gene TRBD1, 6 bases. Germline V gives CDR1 SGHVS, CDR2 FQNEAQ. Trimming took off 2 bases at V and 3 bases at J, with 22 bases between the two ends. The CDR3 spans 18 residues. The CDR3 DNA sequence: TGTGCCAGCAGCTTAAACCTCCTAGTAGGGACACATAAAGAGACCCAGTACTTC. Its translation is CASSLNLLVGTHKETQYF.

This clonotype was counted a few times. The genes are TRBV11-2 and TRBJ2-5; TRBD2 matches at 10 bases. J lost 4 bases, V lost 5 bases, and 7 bases had no gene match. The CDR3 consists of 15 residues. Germline CDR1 is SGHAT and CDR2 is FQNNGV. The CDR3 DNA sequence: TGTGCCAGCAGCCGCCAACTAGCGGGGTCAGAGACCCAGTACTTC. This translates into CASSRQLAGSETQYF.

The chain recombines TRBV5-1 with TRBJ1-1; 12 bases map to TRBD1. CDR3 length: 17 amino acids. J gave up 7 bases and V 1 base, and 11 bases lay outside the gene matches. In germline, CDR1 is SGHRS, CDR2 YFSETQ. Written as DNA, the CDR3 is TGCGCCAGCAGCTTGTACGGGACAGGGGGCGACGAAGGTGAAGCTTTCTTT. Protein product: CASSLYGTGGDEGEAFF.

Points on this clonotype: A much larger clone differs by one base, so this may be a read error. V usage is TRBV24-1 and J usage is TRBJ2-3; the match to TRBD2 covers 11 bases. Germline CDR1 is KGHDR and CDR2 is SFDVKD. CDR3 length: 15 residues. The CDR3 bases are TGTGCCACCAATGATCAGACTAGCGGGGCAGATACGCAGTATTTT. Translated, it gives CATNDQTSGADTQYF.

This clonotype has only a few counts. The gene calls are TRBV5-1 and TRBJ1-1; possibly TRBD1 for D (5 bases). CDR3 length: 15 residues. Trimming shortened V by 0 bases and J by 4 bases, and 13 bases separated the two germline ends. Per germline, CDR1 SGHRS and CDR2 YFSETQ. CDR3 in amino acids: CASSLDPGPATEAFF. In DNA, the CDR3 is TGCGCCAGCAGCTTGGATCCGGGACCGGCCACTGAAGCTTTCTTT.

The chain carries TRBV20-1 and TRBJ2-1, with TRBD1 matching 10 bases. Germline V gene sequence: CDR1 DFQATT, CDR2 SNEGSKA (reference sequence). The CDR3 is 19 amino acids. V was clipped by 1 base and J by 4 bases; unmatched bases: 16. In DNA form, the CDR3 reads TGCAGTGCTAGAGTCCCCCCCTACCCGGACAGGGGGATTTACAATGAGCAGTTCTTC. This translates into CSARVPPYPDRGIYNEQFF.

The V gene is TRBV20-1, the J gene TRBJ2-7; TRBD1 agrees at 8 bases. Trimming removed 5 bases from V and 2 bases from J; junction bases left unmatched: 17. This CDR3 spans 17 amino acids. Germline CDR1 reads DFQATT; CDR2 reads SNEGSKA (reference sequence). The DNA of the CDR3 is TGCAGTGCTGAGGACAGGGCCGAGTGGACTACAACCTACGAGCAGTACTTC. Protein: CSAEDRAEWTTTYEQYF.